These 21 T cell receptor beta chains share one sample of origin, sequenced in a study of T cell clonality in common variable immunodeficiency (dated by TCRdb to the mid-2010s). Library creation used the immunoSEQ multiplex PCR assay. TCRdb stores this immuneACCESS table with in-frame sequences only. Part of the clones is absent; in the studies checked, under half of the shortfall reflects unresolved V genes, and no reason is known for the rest. The table for this sample lists some 33,000 clones, none of them counted only once. The ten largest account for about 4% of the sample. Sequencing input: peripheral blood mononuclear cells. The receptors derive from a person aged 18-69 years in good health.

This clone has ten or more counts. CDR3: CASSLRQGSSYEQYF. Incomplete CDR3 DNA: TGTGCCAGCAGCTTACGACAGGGGAGCTCCTACGAG. V usage is TRBV11-2 and J usage is TRBJ2-7, with 8 bases lining up with TRBD1. The read stops 3 residues short of the end of the CDR3; the missing end is completed from the germline J gene. Per germline, CDR1 SGHAT and CDR2 FQNNGV. The CDR3 is 15 residues long. With V trimmed by 2 bases and J by 0 bases, 3 bases remained unmatched.

This clone appeared many times. The CDR3 end falls 3 residues outside the read, so it is completed with the germline J gene. V and J are TRBV19 and TRBJ2-3, with 7 bases identical to TRBD1. The CDR3 is 14 residues long. The ends lost 8 bases at V and 6 bases at J; junction bases unmatched: 11. Germline values: CDR1 LNHDA, CDR2 SQIVND (reference sequence). CDR3 in amino acids: CASGSGQLLDTQYF. The part of the CDR3 DNA that was read is TGTGCCAGTGGATCGGGACAGCTCCTCGATACG.

Concerning this clone itself: The CDR3 end is not reached by the read, which stops 3 residues before it; the germline J gene fills it in. The chain is built from TRBV7-8 and TRBJ1-4; D might be TRBD1 (6 bases). The ends were cut back, 1 base at V and 5 bases at J, with 8 bases in the middle. CDR1 and CDR2 (germline): SGHVS, FQNEAQ. The CDR3 runs 14 residues. The DNA read from the CDR3 is TGTGCCAGCAGCTTAGGGACAGCAAATGAAAAA. It specifies CASSLGTANEK. The complete CDR3 reads CASSLGTANEKLFF.

This clone was seen ten or more times. The read halts 3 residues ahead of the CDR3 end, with the missing end drawn from the germline J gene. V is TRBV18 and J is TRBJ2-3, with 11 positions matching TRBD2. The length of the CDR3 is 15 residues. J was trimmed by 3 bases and V by 3 bases; bases with no gene match: 2. Germline-derived CDR1 and CDR2 are KGHSH and LQKENI. The part of the CDR3 DNA that was read is TGTGCCAGCTCACCGGGGACTAGCGGTACAGATACG. It specifies CASSPGTSGTDT. The CDR3, in full, reads CASSPGTSGTDTQYF.

This clone has a count of ten or more. The observed sequence ends 3 residues before the CDR3 terminus, with the missing tail filled in from the germline J gene. The J gene is TRBJ1-1, the V gene TRBV5-1; 9 nucleotides align to TRBD1. Germline CDR1 and CDR2: SGHRS and YFSETQ. CDR3 size: 14 residues. Trimming at V came to 7 bases and at J to 0 bases, leaving 4 bases not matched to a gene. The CDR3 region is CASRTGVMNTEAFF. The CDR3 bases that were read are TGCGCCAGCCGGACAGGGGTCATGAACACTGAA.

This clone was seen at least ten times. The CDR3 DNA, read in part, is TGCAGCCTCCTGATACATTCCGATACG. Residues: CSLLIHSDT. The entire CDR3 reads CSLLIHSDTQYF. The genes are TRBV29-1 and TRBJ2-3; D is ambiguous. The observed sequence ends 3 residues before the CDR3 terminus, with the missing tail filled in from the germline J gene. V was shortened by 8 bases and J by 6 bases, with 15 bases between the two germline ends. The germline gives CDR1 SQVTM, CDR2 ANQGSEA. The CDR3 consists of 12 residues.

This clone was recorded many times. Sequencing ends 3 residues short of the CDR3 end; the germline J gene provides the rest. The chain couples TRBV19 to TRBJ2-3, with 9 nucleotides matching TRBD2. Germline trimming cut 2 bases from V and 3 bases from J; bases unmatched to any gene: 3. The V gene's germline CDR1 is LNHDA and CDR2 SQIVND (reference sequence). This CDR3 region has 15 residues. The chain's CDR3 is CASSITSGFTDTQYF. The covered CDR3 bases are TGTGCCAGTAGTATAACTAGCGGGTTTACAGATACG.

This clone was observed many times. The read gets to within 3 residues of the CDR3 end, and the germline J gene fills in the rest. This rearrangement joins TRBV20-1 to TRBJ2-1, with 10 nucleotides matching TRBD2. This CDR3 comprises 14 residues. V was clipped by 1 base and J by 7 bases; unmatched bases: 4. Germline lookup yields CDR1 DFQATT and CDR2 SNEGSKA (reference sequence). Partial CDR3 DNA: TGCAGTGCTAGAGTTGAGCGGGGGGGTAATGAG. Residues: CSARVERGGNE. Given in full, the CDR3 is CSARVERGGNEQFF.

This clone was picked up many times. The CDR3 end is not reached by the read, which stops 3 residues before it; the germline J gene fills it in. The chain uses TRBV12-3 or TRBV12-4 and TRBJ2-2, with D maybe TRBD1 (5 bases). V was clipped by 7 bases and J by 2 bases, with 11 bases between them. The CDR3 has 14 residues. The CDR3 bases that were read are TGTGCCAGCAAGACAGACTCCAACACCGGGGAG. Translation: CASKTDSNTGE. In full, the CDR3 reads CASKTDSNTGELFF.

This clone has at least ten counts. Read coverage stops 3 residues before the CDR3 terminus; the germline J gene supplies the remainder. The V and J genes are TRBV24-1 and TRBJ2-2, with 13 bases aligning to TRBD2. Germline V gene sequence: CDR1 KGHDR, CDR2 SFDVKD. This CDR3 has 18 residues. The V segment lost 3 bases and the J segment 5 bases; nucleotides outside the gene matches: 8. This CDR3 is CATSDPSPGLAGTGELFF. The sequenced part of the CDR3 DNA is TGTGCCACCAGTGATCCCTCTCCGGGACTAGCGGGAACCGGGGAG.

This clone was recorded at least ten times. The CDR3 loop reads CSAPRRYRGDTQYF. CDR3 bases read: TGCAGTGCCCCCAGGCGGTACAGGGGAGATACG. The rearrangement uses TRBV20-1 and TRBJ2-3; 7 bases align to TRBD1. The missing CDR3 end, 3 residues past where the read stops, is filled in from the germline J gene. This CDR3 contains 14 residues. Germline values: CDR1 DFQATT, CDR2 SNEGSKA (reference sequence). V shed 6 bases, J shed 5 bases, and the junction held 11 bases outside the gene matches.

This clone occurred many times. Read coverage stops 3 residues before the CDR3 terminus; the germline J gene supplies the remainder. The chain is built from TRBV20-1 and TRBJ2-3; no definite D call. The CDR3 length is 15 residues. Germline assignment: CDR1 DFQATT and CDR2 SNEGSKA (reference sequence). Trimming pared 5 bases from V and 1 base from J, leaving 16 bases between. CDR3 loop: CSAPSPVTGTDTQYF. CDR3 DNA, as far as it was read: TGCAGTGCTCCCTCCCCCGTAACTGGCACAGATACG.

In its sample, this clone was seen a few times. One end of the junction fails to match germline, which may point to a read error. The CDR3 goes on 3 residues after the read ends, and that part is filled in from the germline J gene. Different DNA sequences within this sample yield the same CDR3. The chain couples TRBV19 to TRBJ1-3; no firm D call. Germline loops: CDR1 LNHDA, CDR2 SQIVND (reference sequence). CDR3 length: 16 residues. The sequenced CDR3 bases are TGTGCCAGCACCGGACTCCGATTGAGCTCTGGAAACACA. Translating gives CASTGLRLSSGNT. The full CDR3 protein is CASTGLRLSSGNTIYF. The full variable domain, with the rest looked up from reference TRBV19 and TRBJ1-3, is DGGITQSPKYLFRKEGQNVTLSCEQNLNHDAMYWYRQDPGQGLRLIYYSQIVNDFQKGDIAEGYSVSREKKESFPLTVTSAQKNPTAFYLCASTGLRLSSGNTIYFGEGSWLTVV.

This clone appeared many times. The read terminates 3 residues before the CDR3 end, so the remaining end is supplied by the germline J gene. The chain recombines TRBV5-1 with TRBJ1-2; weak D call: TRBD1 (6 bases). The CDR3 is made up of 14 amino acids. CDR1 is SGHRS, CDR2 YFSETQ, per germline. V shed 0 bases and J shed 5 bases, with 11 bases lying between them. The CDR3 sequence is CASSLGPGEYGYTF. The DNA read from the CDR3 is TGCGCCAGCAGCTTGGGCCCAGGGGAGTATGGC. Drawing the rest from reference TRBV5-1 and TRBJ1-2, the complete variable domain is KAGVTQTPRYLIKTRGQQVTLSCSPISGHRSVSWYQQTPGQGLQFLFEYFSETQRNKGNFPGRFSGRQFSNSRSEMNVSTLELGDSALYLCASSLGPGEYGYTFGSGTRLTVV.

In its sample, this clone was seen many times. At one boundary the junction diverges from the germline segment, which might be a read error. Read sequence stops 3 residues before the CDR3 end, and the germline J gene provides the missing end. The rearrangement links TRBV4-2 to TRBJ2-1; 7 bases align to TRBD2. CDR1 is LGHNA, CDR2 YNFKEQ, per germline. The CDR3 spans 15 residues. The CDR3 bases that were read are TGCGCCAGCAGCCACCTCTGGAAAGGGAGGGGTGAG. Translated: CASSHLWKGRGE. The entire CDR3 is CASSHLWKGRGEQFF.

This clone was seen ten or more times. The observed sequence ends 3 residues before the CDR3 terminus, with the missing tail filled in from the germline J gene. J is TRBJ1-2 and V is TRBV29-1; TRBD1 aligns across 7 bases. V gave up 6 bases and J gave up 4 bases; unmatched junction bases: 2. The CDR3 runs to 11 residues. Looked up from germline, CDR1 is SQVTM and CDR2 is ANQGSEA. The CDR3 loop reads CSVGTVYGYTF. CDR3 DNA (partial): TGCAGCGTCGGGACAGTCTATGGC.

This clone was counted a few times. The read falls 3 residues short of the CDR3 end, and the missing part is taken from the germline J gene. The chain recombines TRBV4-2 with TRBJ2-5; D may be TRBD2 (8 bases). Trimming cost V 1 base and J 5 bases, with 20 bases left between them. The CDR3 consists of 17 residues. CDR1 is LGHNA, CDR2 YNFKEQ, per germline. CDR3 in amino acids: CASSQGLATRGGETQYF. The CDR3 DNA, read in part, is TGTGCCAGCAGCCAAGGACTAGCGACCAGGGGGGGGGAGACC.

This clone was observed many times. The read falls 3 residues short of the CDR3 end, and the missing part is taken from the germline J gene. The chain carries TRBV20-1 and TRBJ1-5; the D gene is possibly TRBD1 (5 bases). Germline V gives CDR1 DFQATT, CDR2 SNEGSKA (reference sequence). CDR3 length equals 14 residues. The V end lost 0 bases, the J end lost 4 bases, and 10 bases lay between the germline ends. The part of the CDR3 DNA that was read is TGCAGTGCTAGAGATCGCGGGGGTAATCAGCCC. Its translation is CSARDRGGNQP. In full, the CDR3 is CSARDRGGNQPQHF.

This clone occurred many times. The sequence runs out 3 residues before the end of the CDR3; the remainder is reconstructed from the germline J gene. The genes are TRBV10-3 and TRBJ1-1; a weak D match, TRBD1 (5 bases). The germline V gene has CDR1 ENHRY and CDR2 SYGVKD. Trimming removed 4 bases at V and 4 bases at J, with 13 bases between. This CDR3 has 14 residues. Partial CDR3 DNA: TGTGCCATCAGTGCTTCAGGCAGGGCCACTGAA. Its protein product is CAISASGRATE. The complete CDR3 sequence is CAISASGRATEAFF.

This clone was observed at least ten times. Sequencing ends 3 residues short of the CDR3 end; the germline J gene provides the rest. The gene calls are TRBV3-1 (or the pseudogene TRBV3-2) and TRBJ1-2; the D gene is possibly TRBD1 (5 bases). The ends were cut back, 3 bases at V and 7 bases at J, with 21 bases in the middle. This CDR3 is built from 16 residues. CDR1 is LGHDT and CDR2 is YNNKEL in the germline V gene (reference sequence). The covered CDR3 bases are TGTGCCAGCAGCCACCTGGGAGGGGCGAGAATGGGTGGC. It yields the protein CASSHLGGARMGG. The CDR3, in full, reads CASSHLGGARMGGYTF.

There are many counts of this clone. Read sequence stops 3 residues before the CDR3 end, and the germline J gene provides the missing end. This chain joins TRBV19 and TRBJ2-2; 10 bases fit TRBD2. Per germline, CDR1 LNHDA and CDR2 SQIVND (reference sequence). The CDR3 extends over 16 amino acids. V lost 6 bases to trimming and J lost 5 bases; unmatched junction nucleotides: 9. CDR3 in amino acids: CASSLRLAGQTGELFF. CDR3 bases read: TGTGCCAGTAGCCTAAGACTAGCGGGTCAAACCGGGGAG.